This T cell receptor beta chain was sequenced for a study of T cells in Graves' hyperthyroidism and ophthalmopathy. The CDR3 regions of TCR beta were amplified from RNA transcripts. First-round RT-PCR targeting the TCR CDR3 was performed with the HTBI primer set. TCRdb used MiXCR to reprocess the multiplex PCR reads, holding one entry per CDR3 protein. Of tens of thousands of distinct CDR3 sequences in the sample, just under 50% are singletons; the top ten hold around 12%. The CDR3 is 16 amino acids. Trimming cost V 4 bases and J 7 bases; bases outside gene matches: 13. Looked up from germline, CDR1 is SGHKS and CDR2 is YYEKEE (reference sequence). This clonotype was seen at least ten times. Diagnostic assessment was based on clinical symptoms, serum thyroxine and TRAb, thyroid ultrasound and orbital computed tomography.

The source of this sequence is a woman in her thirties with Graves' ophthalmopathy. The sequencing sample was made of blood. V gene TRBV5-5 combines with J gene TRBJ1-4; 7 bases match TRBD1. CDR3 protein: CASSPEIVGGVEKLFF. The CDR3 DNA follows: TGTGCCAGCAGCCCGGAAATTGTAGGGGGCGTTGAAAAACTGTTTTTT.